Below, one TCR beta chain is given with its context. Time point indicated: pre-sensitization, week 0. As for treatment: therapeutic diphenylcyclopropenone sensitization with weekly scalp DPC. This sample is part of a study of human T cells and chemical hapten exposure. Germline lookup yields CDR1 KGHSH and CDR2 LQKENI. Trimming cost V 5 bases and J 3 bases; bases outside gene matches: 7. The CDR3 has 14 residues. TCRdb analysed the RACE reads with MiXCR anew, one entry per CDR3 protein. The data show roughly 40,000 distinct CDR3 sequences, over 10% seen once. This TCR was recovered from a woman aged 30 to 39 with alopecia areata. Some clones in this sample may be carry-over from other donors' samples. This chain joins TRBV18 and TRBJ2-7, with TRBD1 identical over 7 bases. Material: whole blood, obtained in connection with sensitization to the hapten diphenylcyclopropenone (DPC). The CDR3 DNA reads as TGTGCCAGCTCAAAGGCCGGGACAGTCTACGAGCAGTACTTC. Translated: CASSKAGTVYEQYF.